The rows below give T cell receptor beta chains drawn from one sample of a study of cytomegalovirus exposure and HLA in healthy donors. Assay: immunoSEQ multiplex PCR; the TCRdb copy retains only in-frame clones and omits some. This sample has over 150,000 clones, with 60% to 85% found just once. The sequenced sample consisted of PBMCs. These receptors were collected from a woman in her thirties or forties in good health and CMV-seronegative. The CDR3 runs from the conserved cysteine through the conserved F or W. Each record gives: CDR3 DNA, CDR3 protein, D gene, clone size, J gene, V gene. A D gene is named only where the DNA matches it firmly. A clone size is listed for some rows: how often the clone was seen (once, few, many), or a class if it is expanded.

CDR3 DNA: TGTGCCAGCACCAACAGCTATGGCTACACCTTC; CDR3 protein: CASTNSYGYTF; D gene: -; clone size: -; J gene: TRBJ1-2; V gene: TRBV2
CDR3 DNA: TGTGCCAGCAGCTGGGGGGGGGAGCAGTACTTC; CDR3 protein: CASSWGGEQYF; D gene: TRBD2; clone size: few; J gene: TRBJ2-7; V gene: TRBV11-2
CDR3 DNA: TGTGCCAGCGGCCAGAACGGACAGATGGACACTGAAGCTTTCTTT; CDR3 protein: CASGQNGQMDTEAFF; D gene: -; clone size: -; J gene: TRBJ1-1; V gene: TRBV11-3
CDR3 DNA: TGTGCCAGCAGTTCCCCGGACAGCACTGAAGCTTTCTTT; CDR3 protein: CASSSPDSTEAFF; D gene: -; clone size: once; J gene: TRBJ1-1; V gene: TRBV28
CDR3 DNA: TGTGCCAGCAGCCTTCAACAGGCGAGCTCCTACGAGCAGTACTTC; CDR3 protein: CASSLQQASSYEQYF; D gene: -; clone size: -; J gene: TRBJ2-7; V gene: TRBV28
CDR3 DNA: TGTGCCAGCAGCGATCTCACAGGGGGTTACGAGCAGTACTTC; CDR3 protein: CASSDLTGGYEQYF; D gene: TRBD1; clone size: -; J gene: TRBJ2-7; V gene: TRBV7-8
CDR3 DNA: TGCGCCAGCAGCTCCGGGACAGGGTGGACAGATACGCAGTATTTT; CDR3 protein: CASSSGTGWTDTQYF; D gene: TRBD1; clone size: once; J gene: TRBJ2-3; V gene: TRBV5-1
CDR3 DNA: TGTGCCAGCAGCTTAGCGGGAGGTGGGAGTGAGCAGTTCTTC; CDR3 protein: CASSLAGGGSEQFF; D gene: TRBD2; clone size: -; J gene: TRBJ2-1; V gene: TRBV13
CDR3 DNA: TGTGCCAGCAGAATTACTGGGCCCTCCTACGAGCAGTACTTC; CDR3 protein: CASRITGPSYEQYF; D gene: -; clone size: -; J gene: TRBJ2-7; V gene: TRBV7-2
CDR3 DNA: TGTGCCTGGAGTGGGGGACAGGACACTGAAGCTTTCTTT; CDR3 protein: CAWSGGQDTEAFF; D gene: TRBD1; clone size: -; J gene: TRBJ1-1; V gene: TRBV30
CDR3 DNA: TGTGCCAGCAGCCGACAGGGGGGGCAGTTCTTC; CDR3 protein: CASSRQGGQFF; D gene: TRBD1; clone size: -; J gene: TRBJ2-1; V gene: TRBV5-6
CDR3 DNA: TGCGCCAGCAGCACTCGGGGGACTGAAGCTTTCTTT; CDR3 protein: CASSTRGTEAFF; D gene: -; clone size: few; J gene: TRBJ1-1; V gene: TRBV4-1
CDR3 DNA: TGCGCCAGCAGCTCGGGACAGGGGCGGAATTCACCCCTCCACTTT; CDR3 protein: CASSSGQGRNSPLHF; D gene: TRBD1; clone size: -; J gene: TRBJ1-6; V gene: TRBV5-1
CDR3 DNA: TGTGCCAGCAGCAAATTTGGGGACACCTACAATGAGCAGTTCTTC; CDR3 protein: CASSKFGDTYNEQFF; D gene: -; clone size: -; J gene: TRBJ2-1; V gene: TRBV6-5